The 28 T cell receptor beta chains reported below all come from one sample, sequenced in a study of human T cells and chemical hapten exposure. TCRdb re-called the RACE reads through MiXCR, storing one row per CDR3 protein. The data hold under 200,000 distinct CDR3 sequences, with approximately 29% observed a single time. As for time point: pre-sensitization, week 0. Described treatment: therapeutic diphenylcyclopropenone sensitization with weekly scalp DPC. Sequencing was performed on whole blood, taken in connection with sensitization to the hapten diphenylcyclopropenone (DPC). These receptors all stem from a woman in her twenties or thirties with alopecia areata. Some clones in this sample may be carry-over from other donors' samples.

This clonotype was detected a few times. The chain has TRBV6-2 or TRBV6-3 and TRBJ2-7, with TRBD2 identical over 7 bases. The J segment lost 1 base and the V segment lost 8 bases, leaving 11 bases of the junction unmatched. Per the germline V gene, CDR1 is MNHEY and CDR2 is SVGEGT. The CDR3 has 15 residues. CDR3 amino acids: CASQDTSGGSYEQYF. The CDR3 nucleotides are TGTGCCAGCCAGGATACTTCGGGGGGATCCTACGAGCAGTACTTC.

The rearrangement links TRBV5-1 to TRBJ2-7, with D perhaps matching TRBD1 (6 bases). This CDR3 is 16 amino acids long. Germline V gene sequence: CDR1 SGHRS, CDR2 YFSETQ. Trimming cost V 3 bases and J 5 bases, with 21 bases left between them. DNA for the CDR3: TGCGCCAGCAGCTCTTTCGGACGGACAGAAGCGGACGAGCAGTACTTC. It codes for CASSSFGRTEADEQYF.

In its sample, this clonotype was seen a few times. The chain's CDR3 is CASSQPRNTEAFF. CDR3 DNA: TGCGCCAGCAGCCAACCAAGGAACACTGAAGCTTTCTTT. The rearrangement uses TRBV4-1 and TRBJ1-1; D not certain. The germline gives CDR1 MGHRA, CDR2 YSYEKL. The CDR3 contains 13 residues. Trimming removed 2 bases from V and 1 base from J, with 5 bases in between.

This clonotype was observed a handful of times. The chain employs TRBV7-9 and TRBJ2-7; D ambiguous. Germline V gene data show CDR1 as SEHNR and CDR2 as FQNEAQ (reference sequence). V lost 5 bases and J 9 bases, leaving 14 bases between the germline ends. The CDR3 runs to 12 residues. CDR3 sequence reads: CASSLDMLLQYF. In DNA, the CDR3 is TGTGCCAGCAGCCTTGACATGCTCCTGCAGTACTTC. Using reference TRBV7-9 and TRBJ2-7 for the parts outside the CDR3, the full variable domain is DTGVSQNPRHKITKRGQNVTFRCDPISEHNRLYWYRQTLGQGPEFLTYFQNEAQLEKSRLLSDRFSAERPKGSFSTLEIQRTEQGDSAMYLCASSLDMLLQYFGPGTRLTVT.

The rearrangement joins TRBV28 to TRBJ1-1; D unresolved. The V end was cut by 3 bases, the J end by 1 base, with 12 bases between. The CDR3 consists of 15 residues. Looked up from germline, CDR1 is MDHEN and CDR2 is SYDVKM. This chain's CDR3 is CASSLMAEPNTEAFF. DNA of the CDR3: TGTGCCAGCAGTTTGATGGCAGAGCCGAACACTGAAGCTTTCTTT.

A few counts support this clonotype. This chain's CDR3 is CASSQVGRGISNVLTF. CDR3 DNA sequence: TGTGCCAGCAGCCAAGTCGGAAGGGGAATATCCAACGTCCTGACTTTC. The chain recombines TRBV3-1 with TRBJ2-6; D might be TRBD1 (5 bases). CDR1 is LGHDT, CDR2 YNNKEL, per germline (reference sequence). Trimming removed 1 base at V and 8 bases at J, with 15 bases between. The CDR3 has 16 residues.

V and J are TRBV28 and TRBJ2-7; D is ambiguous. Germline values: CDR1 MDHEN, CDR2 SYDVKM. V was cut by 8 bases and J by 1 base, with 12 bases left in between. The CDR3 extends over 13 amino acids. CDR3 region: CASSPSRSYEQYF. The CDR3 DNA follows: TGTGCCAGCTCTCCCAGCAGATCCTACGAGCAGTACTTC.

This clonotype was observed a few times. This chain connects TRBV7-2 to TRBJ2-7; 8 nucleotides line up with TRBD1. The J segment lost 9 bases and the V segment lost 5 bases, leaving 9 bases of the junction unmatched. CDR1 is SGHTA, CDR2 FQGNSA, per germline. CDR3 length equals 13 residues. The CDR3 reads CASSGRQGLAQYF. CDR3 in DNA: TGTGCCAGCAGCGGGCGACAGGGGTTGGCGCAGTACTTC.

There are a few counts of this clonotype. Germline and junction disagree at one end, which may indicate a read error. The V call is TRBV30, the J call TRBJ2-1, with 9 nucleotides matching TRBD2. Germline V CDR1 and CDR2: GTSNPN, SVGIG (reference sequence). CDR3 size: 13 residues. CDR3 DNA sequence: TGTGCCTGGAGTTTCCCCTTAGCGGGAGATAGAATCTTC. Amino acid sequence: CAWSFPLAGDRIF.

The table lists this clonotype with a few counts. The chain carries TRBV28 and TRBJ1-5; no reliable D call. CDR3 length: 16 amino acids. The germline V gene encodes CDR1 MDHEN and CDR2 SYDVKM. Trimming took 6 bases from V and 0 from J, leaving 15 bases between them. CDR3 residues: CASRGGNPDSNQPQHF. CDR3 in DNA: TGTGCCAGCAGGGGCGGGAATCCCGATAGCAATCAGCCCCAGCATTTT.

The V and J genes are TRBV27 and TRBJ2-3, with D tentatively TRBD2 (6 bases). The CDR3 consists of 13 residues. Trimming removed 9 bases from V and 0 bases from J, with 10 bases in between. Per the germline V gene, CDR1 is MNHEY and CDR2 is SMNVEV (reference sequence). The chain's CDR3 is CASLASSTDTQYF. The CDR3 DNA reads TGTGCCAGTCTAGCGTCTAGCACAGATACGCAGTATTTT.

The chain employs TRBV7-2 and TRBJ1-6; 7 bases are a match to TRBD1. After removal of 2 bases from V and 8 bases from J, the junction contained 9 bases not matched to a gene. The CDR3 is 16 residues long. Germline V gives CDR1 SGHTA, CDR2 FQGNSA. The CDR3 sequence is CASSLSDRAADSPLHF. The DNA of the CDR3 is TGTGCCAGCAGCTTATCTGACAGGGCCGCAGATTCACCCCTCCACTTT. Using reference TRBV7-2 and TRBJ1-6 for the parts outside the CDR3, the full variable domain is GAGVSQSPSNKVTEKGKDVELRCDPISGHTALYWYRQSLGQGLEFLIYFQGNSAPDKSGLPSDRFSAERTGGSVSTLTIQRTQQEDSAVYLCASSLSDRAADSPLHFGNGTRLTVT.

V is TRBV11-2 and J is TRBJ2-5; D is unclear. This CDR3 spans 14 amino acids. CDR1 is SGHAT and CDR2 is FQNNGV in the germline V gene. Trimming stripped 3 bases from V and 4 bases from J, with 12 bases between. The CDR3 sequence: CASSLRPTPETQYF. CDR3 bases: TGTGCCAGCAGCTTGCGACCCACACCAGAGACCCAGTACTTC.

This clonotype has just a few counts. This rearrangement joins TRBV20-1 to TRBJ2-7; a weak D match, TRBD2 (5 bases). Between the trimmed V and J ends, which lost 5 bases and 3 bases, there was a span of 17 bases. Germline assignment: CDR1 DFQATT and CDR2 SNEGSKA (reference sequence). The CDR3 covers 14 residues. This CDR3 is CSARDGNFNYEQYF. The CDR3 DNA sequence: TGCAGTGCTCGCGACGGGAACTTTAACTACGAGCAGTACTTC.

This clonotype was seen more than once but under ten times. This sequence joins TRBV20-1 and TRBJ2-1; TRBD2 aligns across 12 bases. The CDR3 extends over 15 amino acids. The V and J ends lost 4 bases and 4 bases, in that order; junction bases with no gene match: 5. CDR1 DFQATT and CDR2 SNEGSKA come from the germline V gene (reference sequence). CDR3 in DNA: TGCAGTGCTACCAGACTAGCGGGGGCGTACAATGAGCAGTTCTTC. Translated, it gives CSATRLAGAYNEQFF.

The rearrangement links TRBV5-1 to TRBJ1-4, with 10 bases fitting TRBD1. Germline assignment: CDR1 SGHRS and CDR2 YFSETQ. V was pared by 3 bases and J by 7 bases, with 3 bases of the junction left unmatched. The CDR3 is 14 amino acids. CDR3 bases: TGCGCCAGCAGCTGGGGACAGGGGAGTGAAAAACTGTTTTTT. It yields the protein CASSWGQGSEKLFF.

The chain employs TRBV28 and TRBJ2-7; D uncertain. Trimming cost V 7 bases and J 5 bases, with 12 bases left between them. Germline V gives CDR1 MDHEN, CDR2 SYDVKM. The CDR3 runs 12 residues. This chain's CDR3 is CASNTPTDEQYF. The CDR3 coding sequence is TGTGCCAGCAATACCCCGACGGACGAGCAGTACTTC.

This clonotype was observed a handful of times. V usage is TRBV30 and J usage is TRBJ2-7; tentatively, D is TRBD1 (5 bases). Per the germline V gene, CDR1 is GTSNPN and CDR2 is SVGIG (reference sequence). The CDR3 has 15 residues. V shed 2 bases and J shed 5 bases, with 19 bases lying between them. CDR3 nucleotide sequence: TGTGCCTGGAGTACGATGAGACAGATGTTCGACGAGCAGTACTTC. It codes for CAWSTMRQMFDEQYF.

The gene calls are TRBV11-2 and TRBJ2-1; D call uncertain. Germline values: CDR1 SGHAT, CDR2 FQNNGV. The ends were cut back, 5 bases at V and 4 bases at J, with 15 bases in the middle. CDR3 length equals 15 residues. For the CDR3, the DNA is TGTGCCAGCAGCCCCCAGAGGTCCCGTTACAATGAGCAGTTCTTC. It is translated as CASSPQRSRYNEQFF.

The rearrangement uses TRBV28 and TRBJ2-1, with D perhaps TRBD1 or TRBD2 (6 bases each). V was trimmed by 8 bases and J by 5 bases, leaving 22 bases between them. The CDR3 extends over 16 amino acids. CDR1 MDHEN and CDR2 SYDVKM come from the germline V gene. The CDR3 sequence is CASVGAQAGTHNEQFF. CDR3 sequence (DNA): TGTGCCAGCGTGGGGGCGCAGGCGGGGACACACAATGAGCAGTTCTTC.

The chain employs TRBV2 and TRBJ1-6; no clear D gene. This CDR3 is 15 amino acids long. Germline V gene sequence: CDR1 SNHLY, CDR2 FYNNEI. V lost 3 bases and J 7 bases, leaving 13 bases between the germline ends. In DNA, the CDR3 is TGTGCCAGCAGTGATACGCCGCCTGGGAATTCACCCCTCCACTTT. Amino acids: CASSDTPPGNSPLHF.

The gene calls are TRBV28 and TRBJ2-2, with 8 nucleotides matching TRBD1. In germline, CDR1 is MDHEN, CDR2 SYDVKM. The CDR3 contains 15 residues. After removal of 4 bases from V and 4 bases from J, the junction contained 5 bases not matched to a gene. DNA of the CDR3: TGTGCCAGCAGTTCAGGGGGCGTTGGCACCGGGGAGCTGTTTTTT. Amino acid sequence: CASSSGGVGTGELFF. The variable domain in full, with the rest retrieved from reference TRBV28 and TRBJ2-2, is DVKVTQSSRYLVKRTGEKVFLECVQDMDHENMFWYRQDPGLGLRLIYFSYDVKMKEKGDIPEGYSVSREKKERFSLILESASTNQTSMYLCASSSGGVGTGELFFGEGSRLTVL.

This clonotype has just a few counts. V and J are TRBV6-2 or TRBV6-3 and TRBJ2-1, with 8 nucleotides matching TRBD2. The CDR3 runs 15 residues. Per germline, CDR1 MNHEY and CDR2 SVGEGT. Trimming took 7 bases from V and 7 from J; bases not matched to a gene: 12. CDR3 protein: CASKVVSSGGNEQFF. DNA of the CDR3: TGTGCCAGCAAAGTCGTCTCCAGCGGGGGAAATGAGCAGTTCTTC.

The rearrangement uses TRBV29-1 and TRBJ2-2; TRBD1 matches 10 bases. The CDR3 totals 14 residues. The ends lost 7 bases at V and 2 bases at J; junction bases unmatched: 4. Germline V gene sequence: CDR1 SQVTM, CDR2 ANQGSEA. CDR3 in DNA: TGCAGCGCCCAGACAGGGGGCAACACCGGGGAGCTGTTTTTT. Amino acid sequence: CSAQTGGNTGELFF.

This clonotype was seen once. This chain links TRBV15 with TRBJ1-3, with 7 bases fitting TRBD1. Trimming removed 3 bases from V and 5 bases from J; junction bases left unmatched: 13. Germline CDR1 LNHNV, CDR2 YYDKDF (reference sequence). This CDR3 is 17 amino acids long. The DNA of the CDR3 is TGTGCCACCAGCAGTCCCAGGGGGGCGAAGGGTCGAAACACCATATATTTT. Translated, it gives CATSSPRGAKGRNTIYF.

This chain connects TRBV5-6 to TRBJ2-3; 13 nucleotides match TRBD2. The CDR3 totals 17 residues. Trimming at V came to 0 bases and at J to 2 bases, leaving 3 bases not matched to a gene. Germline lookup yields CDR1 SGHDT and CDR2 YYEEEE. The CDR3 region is CASSLEGLAGNTDTQYF. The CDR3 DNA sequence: TGTGCCAGCAGCTTGGAGGGACTAGCGGGGAACACAGATACGCAGTATTTT.

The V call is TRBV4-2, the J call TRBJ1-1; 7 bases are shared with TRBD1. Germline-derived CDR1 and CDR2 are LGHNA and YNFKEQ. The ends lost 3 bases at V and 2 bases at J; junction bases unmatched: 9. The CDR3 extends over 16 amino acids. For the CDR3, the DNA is TGTGCCAGCAGCCATCCAGGGGGGAGTTTTAACACTGAAGCTTTCTTT. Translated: CASSHPGGSFNTEAFF.

DNA of the CDR3: TGTGCCAGCAACCCCGGGACTGCCAAATCCGAGCAGTACTTC. Encoded protein: CASNPGTAKSEQYF. This chain uses TRBV6-2 or TRBV6-3 with TRBJ2-7, with D possibly matching TRBD2 (6 bases). V was trimmed by 7 bases and J by 6 bases, leaving 19 bases between them. The CDR3 sequence is 14 residues long. Germline CDR1 MNHEY, CDR2 SVGEGT.